This is a list of T cell receptor beta chains from one sample in a study of graft-versus-host responses after intestinal transplantation. For these TCRs, the target antigens are not known. Clones were read by immunoSEQ multiplex PCR, and TCRdb kept only the in-frame ones, dropping some. The sample holds roughly 110,000 clones; more than 90% are singletons and the top ten take 0.2% to 0.25%. The sequenced sample was unstimulated CD4+ T cells sorted from spleen or lymph node cells, obtained before transplant. Receptor source: a human donor who was the organ donor for an intestinal transplant. The CDR3 runs from the conserved cysteine through the conserved F or W. A D gene is named only where the DNA matches it firmly. Expanded clones get a size class; other rows say once, few or many, or leave the size out.

CDR3 DNA: TGTGCCAGCAGTGAATCGGGAGAGACCCAGTACTTC
CDR3 protein: CASSESGETQYF
D gene: .
J gene: TRBJ2-5
clone size: .
V gene: TRBV2

CDR3 DNA: TGTGCCAGCTCACAAATAGAAAGCCTAGGCGGCGAGCAGTACTTC
CDR3 protein: CASSQIESLGGEQYF
D gene: .
J gene: TRBJ2-7
clone size: .
V gene: TRBV18

CDR3 DNA: TGTGCCAGCTCACCACTGAGAGACAATGGGCAGTTCTTC
CDR3 protein: CASSPLRDNGQFF
D gene: .
J gene: TRBJ2-1
clone size: .
V gene: TRBV18

CDR3 DNA: TGTGCCTGGCTCCTTCCCGGGACAGCCCATCAGCCCCAGCATTTT
CDR3 protein: CAWLLPGTAHQPQHF
D gene: TRBD1
J gene: TRBJ1-5
clone size: few
V gene: TRBV30

CDR3 DNA: TGTGCCAGCAGTTCACAGGGGACCCCATCGGAGACCCAGTACTTC
CDR3 protein: CASSSQGTPSETQYF
D gene: TRBD1
J gene: TRBJ2-5
clone size: .
V gene: TRBV2

CDR3 DNA: TGTGCCAGCAGCGAGGGGACTAACTATGGCTACACCTTC
CDR3 protein: CASSEGTNYGYTF
D gene: .
J gene: TRBJ1-2
clone size: .
V gene: TRBV9

CDR3 DNA: TGTGCCAGCAGTGGGGGCGCGATTGGTCAGCCCCAGCATTTT
CDR3 protein: CASSGGAIGQPQHF
D gene: .
J gene: TRBJ1-5
clone size: .
V gene: TRBV2

CDR3 DNA: TGTGCCAGCAGCTTGGCTAGCGGGAGCAATACGCAGTATTTT
CDR3 protein: CASSLASGSNTQYF
D gene: TRBD2
J gene: TRBJ2-3
clone size: .
V gene: TRBV5-4

CDR3 DNA: TGTGCCAGCAGCCTAGGAGGGCTCCCCACAGATACGCAGTATTTT
CDR3 protein: CASSLGGLPTDTQYF
D gene: .
J gene: TRBJ2-3
clone size: .
V gene: TRBV7-2

CDR3 DNA: TGCGCCAGCAGCTCGGGGCCAGTTGGGGGCACAGATACGCAGTATTTT
CDR3 protein: CASSSGPVGGTDTQYF
D gene: .
J gene: TRBJ2-3
clone size: .
V gene: TRBV5-1

CDR3 DNA: TGTGCCAGCAGCTTAGAGGGGGAGGGGCAGTTCTTC
CDR3 protein: CASSLEGEGQFF
D gene: .
J gene: TRBJ2-1
clone size: .
V gene: TRBV7-9

CDR3 DNA: TGTGCCAGCAGCTTGGAAGGTTACGAGCAGTACTTC
CDR3 protein: CASSLEGYEQYF
D gene: .
J gene: TRBJ2-7
clone size: .
V gene: TRBV5-4

CDR3 DNA: TGCAGCGTTGGGGCTAGCGGGAGGCACGCAGATACGCAGTATTTT
CDR3 protein: CSVGASGRHADTQYF
D gene: TRBD2
J gene: TRBJ2-3
clone size: .
V gene: TRBV29-1